The 30 T cell receptor beta chains given below trace back to one sample, sequenced in a study of shared clonotypes between healthy human individuals. The repertoire was sequenced with immunoSEQ multiplex PCR; TCRdb's copy has only in-frame clones and lacks some. The sample contains around 2.1 million clones, about 94% of which appear only once. Material for sequencing was naive CD4+ T cells sorted from blood. As to subset: CD45RA+ positively selected. These receptors were collected from a man between 18 and 35 years old in good health.

This chain connects TRBV4-2 to TRBJ2-1, with 11 nucleotides matching TRBD2. Trimming cost V 4 bases and J 7 bases; bases outside gene matches: 9. Germline loops: CDR1 LGHNA, CDR2 YNFKEQ. The CDR3 totals 16 residues. The CDR3 sequence: CASSRNSGGARNEQFF. CDR3 in DNA: TGTGCCAGCAGCCGGAATAGCGGGGGGGCCAGGAATGAGCAGTTCTTC.

The gene calls are TRBV11-2 and TRBJ2-7; TRBD2 aligns across 8 bases. After removal of 4 bases from V and 3 bases from J, the junction contained 11 bases not matched to a gene. Per the germline V gene, CDR1 is SGHAT and CDR2 is FQNNGV. This CDR3 is built from 16 residues. CDR3 nucleotide sequence: TGTGCCAGCAGCTCAAGCGGGAGTGTCGGTAGCTACGAGCAGTACTTC. Protein product: CASSSSGSVGSYEQYF.

The table lists this clone with a count of one. The J gene is TRBJ2-5, the V gene TRBV5-4; D is unclear. Germline V gene sequence: CDR1 SGHNT, CDR2 YYREEE (reference sequence). The CDR3 is 11 residues long. The V end lost 3 bases, the J end lost 9 bases, and 9 bases lay between the germline ends. The chain's CDR3 is CASSSGRAQYF. The DNA for the CDR3 is TGTGCCAGCAGCTCCGGGCGAGCCCAGTACTTC.

The chain is built from TRBV5-1 and TRBJ2-3; 8 bases are shared with TRBD1. Germline loops: CDR1 SGHRS, CDR2 YFSETQ. CDR3 size: 17 residues. Losses at the gene ends were 0 bases for V and 3 bases for J; bases not matched to a gene: 9. The CDR3 here is CASSLARGQALTDTQYF. As DNA, the CDR3 is TGCGCCAGCAGCTTGGCGCGGGGACAGGCTTTAACAGATACGCAGTATTTT.

Worth noting for this clone: Other DNA sequences of this sample code for an identical CDR3. The V and J genes are TRBV30 and TRBJ1-5, with 7 bases aligning to TRBD1. CDR1 GTSNPN and CDR2 SVGIG come from the germline V gene (reference sequence). With 2 bases clipped from V and 5 bases from J, the junction kept 3 bases outside the gene matches. This CDR3 region has 13 residues. CDR3 sequence: CAWSSGGDQPQHF. The CDR3 DNA follows: TGTGCCTGGAGTTCAGGGGGGGATCAGCCCCAGCATTTT.

The gene calls are TRBV28 and TRBJ1-1, with no clear D. CDR1 and CDR2 (germline): MDHEN, SYDVKM. Trimming took 2 bases from V and 7 from J, leaving 14 bases between them. The CDR3 is made up of 14 amino acids. CDR3 nucleotides: TGTGCCAGCAGTTTACATTCGGGAACGATTGAAGCTTTCTTT. Translated, it gives CASSLHSGTIEAFF.

The chain uses TRBV6-5 and TRBJ2-3, with 7 nucleotides matching TRBD1. Germline V gives CDR1 MNHEY, CDR2 SVGAGI. Unmatched junction bases numbered 6, after V lost 6 bases and J lost 6 bases. The CDR3 runs to 13 residues. In DNA form, the CDR3 reads TGTGCCAGCAGGACAGGGTATTTGGATACGCAGTATTTT. Encoded protein: CASRTGYLDTQYF.

V gene TRBV5-1 combines with J gene TRBJ2-2, with 8 bases matching TRBD1. The CDR3 sequence is 15 residues long. Germline CDR1 reads SGHRS; CDR2 reads YFSETQ. Losses at the gene ends were 0 bases for V and 6 bases for J; bases not matched to a gene: 4. This CDR3 reads CASSLAGGSAGELFF. CDR3 DNA: TGCGCCAGCAGCTTGGCAGGGGGCAGTGCCGGGGAGCTGTTTTTT. Full variable domain (remainder filled in from reference TRBV5-1 and TRBJ2-2): KAGVTQTPRYLIKTRGQQVTLSCSPISGHRSVSWYQQTPGQGLQFLFEYFSETQRNKGNFPGRFSGRQFSNSRSEMNVSTLELGDSALYLCASSLAGGSAGELFFGEGSRLTVL.

With regard to this clone: Other DNA sequences in this specimen translate into the identical CDR3. The V and J genes are TRBV18 and TRBJ1-1; D may be TRBD1 (6 bases). Trimming removed 3 bases at V and 5 bases at J, with 13 bases between. The CDR3 runs to 14 residues. Germline CDR1 is KGHSH and CDR2 is LQKENI. Written as DNA, the CDR3 is TGTGCCAGCTCACCGATGGGGGGCAATACTGAAGCTTTCTTT. It yields the protein CASSPMGGNTEAFF. The full variable domain, its missing parts supplied by reference TRBV18 and TRBJ1-1, is NAGVMQNPRHLVRRRGQEARLRCSPMKGHSHVYWYRQLPEEGLKFMVYLQKENIIDESGMPKERFSAEFPKEGPSILRIQQVVRGDSAAYFCASSPMGGNTEAFFGQGTRLTVV.

The chain has TRBV5-4 and TRBJ2-7; no clear D gene. The germline V and J ends were trimmed by 3 bases and 5 bases, with 15 bases remaining between them. Germline V CDR1 and CDR2: SGHNT, YYREEE (reference sequence). The CDR3 totals 14 residues. The CDR3 loop is CASSSSVGNDEQYF. In DNA form, the CDR3 reads TGTGCCAGCAGCTCCTCTGTTGGGAACGACGAGCAGTACTTC.

This chain uses TRBV6-1 with TRBJ2-2; D assignment may be TRBD1 or TRBD2 (6 bases each). The CDR3 length is 15 residues. CDR1 is MNHNS, CDR2 SASEGT, per germline. V shed 4 bases and J shed 6 bases, with 15 bases lying between them. The CDR3 DNA reads TGTGCCAGCAGTGCCGAGGGGGGTTTGGCCGGGGAGCTGTTTTTT. Protein sequence: CASSAEGGLAGELFF.

V gene TRBV5-6 combines with J gene TRBJ2-3; D is unresolved. Trimming left V 6 bases short and J 2 bases short, with 19 bases between. This CDR3 spans 16 amino acids. Germline V lookup: CDR1 SGHDT, CDR2 YYEEEE. The CDR3 loop is CASTELRFTSTDTQYF. The CDR3 nucleotides are TGTGCCAGCACAGAGCTTAGGTTCACATCCACAGATACGCAGTATTTT.

The chain links TRBV5-1 to TRBJ1-4; TRBD1 might be the D (6 bases). Germline CDR1 and CDR2: SGHRS and YFSETQ. This CDR3 contains 17 residues. V lost 1 base and J lost 4, with 17 bases in between. The CDR3 is CASSLLANGQLNEKLFF. CDR3 nucleotides: TGCGCCAGCAGCTTGTTAGCGAATGGACAGCTTAATGAAAAACTGTTTTTT.

This rearrangement joins TRBV6-6 to TRBJ1-3; D perhaps matches TRBD1 (6 bases). The V end lost 2 bases, the J end lost 0 bases, and 11 bases lay between the germline ends. Germline V lookup: CDR1 MNHNY, CDR2 SVGAGI (reference sequence). The CDR3 runs 16 residues. The CDR3 nucleotides read TGTGCCAGCAGTTACGTACAGGGCATCTCTGGAAACACCATATATTTT. Encoded protein: CASSYVQGISGNTIYF.

The chain links TRBV29-1 to TRBJ2-3; 11 bases agree with TRBD2. The CDR3 covers 15 residues. CDR1 and CDR2 from the germline V gene are SQVTM and ANQGSEA. The junction had 5 bases not matched to a gene; V was cut back by 6 bases and J by 0 bases. Here the CDR3 reads CSVETSGKSTDTQYF. The CDR3 region has the DNA TGCAGCGTGGAGACTAGCGGGAAGAGCACAGATACGCAGTATTTT.

This rearrangement joins TRBV2 to TRBJ1-5, with 8 nucleotides matching TRBD1. The germline CDR1 and CDR2 sequences are SNHLY and FYNNEI. The CDR3 covers 13 residues. V was clipped by 8 bases and J by 5 bases; unmatched bases: 5. The CDR3 spells CASGQGAYQPQHF. The DNA of the CDR3 is TGTGCCAGCGGACAGGGCGCCTATCAGCCCCAGCATTTT.

The CDR3 region is CAWSGQGSGYTF. For the CDR3, the DNA is TGTGCCTGGAGCGGACAGGGTTCAGGCTACACCTTC. This chain connects TRBV30 to TRBJ1-2; TRBD1 agrees at 8 bases. Germline trimming cut 3 bases from V and 8 bases from J; bases unmatched to any gene: 5. The length of the CDR3 is 12 residues. Germline values: CDR1 GTSNPN, CDR2 SVGIG (reference sequence).

The chain joins TRBV2 to TRBJ2-3; D may be TRBD1 (6 bases). The V gene's germline CDR1 is SNHLY and CDR2 FYNNEI. The V end lost 11 bases, the J end lost 2 bases, and 11 bases lay between the germline ends. This CDR3 contains 12 residues. For the CDR3, the DNA is TGTGCCGGAGGACAGTCCACAGATACGCAGTATTTT. Translated: CAGGQSTDTQYF. The full variable domain, with the rest looked up from reference TRBV2 and TRBJ2-3, is EPEVTQTPSHQVTQMGQEVILRCVPISNHLYFYWYRQILGQKVEFLVSFYNNEISEKSEIFDDQFSVERPDGSNFTLKIRSTKLEDSAMYFCAGGQSTDTQYFGPGTRLTVL.

The chain couples TRBV5-1 to TRBJ2-1, with 9 bases that match TRBD1. J was trimmed by 4 bases and V by 4 bases; bases with no gene match: 6. CDR3 length: 15 residues. Germline lookup yields CDR1 SGHRS and CDR2 YFSETQ. The CDR3: CASSRRDRVYNEQFF. The CDR3 bases are TGCGCCAGCAGCAGAAGGGACAGGGTTTACAATGAGCAGTTCTTC.

This chain links TRBV7-2 with TRBJ2-1, with 10 bases fitting TRBD1. CDR1 is SGHTA and CDR2 is FQGNSA in the germline V gene. CDR3 length: 15 residues. V lost 5 bases to trimming and J lost 7 bases; unmatched junction nucleotides: 8. The CDR3 protein is CASSRDRGLWNEQFF. The CDR3 DNA follows: TGTGCCAGCAGCCGTGACAGGGGGCTATGGAATGAGCAGTTCTTC.

This clone was counted a single time. The chain couples TRBV19 to TRBJ2-7; D is unclear. Germline lookup yields CDR1 LNHDA and CDR2 SQIVND (reference sequence). This CDR3 comprises 16 residues. Between the trimmed V and J ends, which lost 1 base and 2 bases, there was a span of 15 bases. CDR3 coding DNA: TGTGCCAGTAGTATAGCAGGCGGCCTGTCCACCTACGAGCAGTACTTC. Its translation: CASSIAGGLSTYEQYF.

This clone has only one observation. This chain links TRBV2 with TRBJ2-6, with D uncertain. V lost 6 bases and J lost 0, with 9 bases in between. The CDR3 length is 15 residues. Germline V gene data show CDR1 as SNHLY and CDR2 as FYNNEI. This CDR3 reads CASSLQSSGANVLTF. CDR3 DNA sequence: TGTGCCAGCAGCTTACAAAGCTCTGGGGCCAACGTCCTGACTTTC. Variable domain in full (rest from reference TRBV2 and TRBJ2-6): EPEVTQTPSHQVTQMGQEVILRCVPISNHLYFYWYRQILGQKVEFLVSFYNNEISEKSEIFDDQFSVERPDGSNFTLKIRSTKLEDSAMYFCASSLQSSGANVLTFGAGSRLTVL.

Only one count was recorded for this clone. The rearrangement joins TRBV5-4 to TRBJ2-5, with TRBD2 identical over 9 bases. From germline, CDR1 is SGHNT and CDR2 YYREEE (reference sequence). The CDR3 is 15 amino acids. After removal of 0 bases from V and 6 bases from J, the junction contained 6 bases not matched to a gene. CDR3 nucleotides: TGTGCCAGCAGCTTGGGGTGGACTAGCGAGAAGACCCAGTACTTC. Translated: CASSLGWTSEKTQYF.

This chain joins TRBV19 and TRBJ1-2; the match to TRBD1 covers 9 bases. CDR3 length: 15 amino acids. CDR1 and CDR2 (germline): LNHDA, SQIVND (reference sequence). J lost 6 bases, V lost 5 bases, and 10 bases had no gene match. The CDR3 region is CASSGQGNSVDGYTF. The CDR3 DNA is TGTGCCAGTAGTGGACAGGGGAATAGCGTTGATGGCTACACCTTC.

This chain links TRBV18 with TRBJ1-3; D gene ambiguous. The germline gives CDR1 KGHSH, CDR2 LQKENI. Between the trimmed V and J ends, which lost 1 base and 8 bases, there was a span of 9 bases. CDR3 size: 13 residues. In DNA form, the CDR3 reads TGTGCCAGCTCACCACTGGACTTAGACACCATATATTTT. This codes for CASSPLDLDTIYF.

The chain uses TRBV6-1 and TRBJ2-2; no clear D gene. V was cut by 6 bases and J by 1 base, with 9 bases left in between. This CDR3 comprises 14 residues. Germline loops: CDR1 MNHNS, CDR2 SASEGT. CDR3: CASRDNWNTGELFF. CDR3 in DNA: TGTGCCAGCAGGGATAACTGGAACACCGGGGAGCTGTTTTTT.

This clone came up once. V and J are TRBV2 and TRBJ1-3; D uncertain. Germline V gene data show CDR1 as SNHLY and CDR2 as FYNNEI. The V and J ends lost 4 bases and 2 bases respectively, with 6 bases between them. There are 13 residues in the CDR3. CDR3 coding DNA: TGTGCCAGCAGTGGGCAGGCTGGAAACACCATATATTTT. Translation: CASSGQAGNTIYF.

V usage is TRBV30 and J usage is TRBJ1-1, with D maybe TRBD1 (6 bases). The CDR3 is 11 amino acids. Germline assignment: CDR1 GTSNPN and CDR2 SVGIG (reference sequence). V was trimmed by 5 bases and J by 8 bases, leaving 12 bases between them. Written as DNA, the CDR3 is TGTGCCTGGGCCGTACAGGGCGAAGCTTTCTTT. Translation gives CAWAVQGEAFF.

This chain uses TRBV6-5 with TRBJ2-7; tentative D call: TRBD2 (6 bases). CDR1 is MNHEY and CDR2 is SVGAGI in the germline V gene. The germline V and J ends were trimmed by 7 bases and 7 bases, with 23 bases remaining between them. The CDR3 covers 15 residues. The CDR3 loop is CASTSDLALGGEQYF. Here the CDR3 DNA reads TGTGCCAGCACCTCCGATCTAGCGCTCGGTGGGGAGCAGTACTTC.

The V and J genes are TRBV5-4 and TRBJ2-7, with D perhaps assigned TRBD1 or TRBD2 (6 bases each). CDR1 is SGHNT and CDR2 is YYREEE in the germline V gene (reference sequence). The CDR3 runs to 17 residues. V gave up 2 bases and J gave up 3 bases, with 21 bases separating them. The CDR3 is CASSFRGAGIEIYEQYF. Here the CDR3 DNA reads TGTGCCAGCAGCTTCAGGGGCGCGGGGATAGAGATCTACGAGCAGTACTTC.